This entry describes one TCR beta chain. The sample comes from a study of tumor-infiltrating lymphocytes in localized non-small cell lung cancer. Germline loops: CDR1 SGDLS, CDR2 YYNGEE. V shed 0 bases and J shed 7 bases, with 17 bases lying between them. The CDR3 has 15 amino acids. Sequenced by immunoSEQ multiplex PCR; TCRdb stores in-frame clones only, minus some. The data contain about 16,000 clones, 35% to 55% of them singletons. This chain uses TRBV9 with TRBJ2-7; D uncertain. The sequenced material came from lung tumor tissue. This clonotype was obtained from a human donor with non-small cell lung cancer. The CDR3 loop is CASSVDSTPTLEQYF. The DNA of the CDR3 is TGTGCCAGCAGCGTAGACTCGACCCCGACTTTAGAGCAGTACTTC.